The 14 T cell receptor beta chains given below trace back to one sample, sequenced in a study of radiation and T cells in renal cell carcinoma. This sample's time point: baseline pretreatment blood. Treatment meaning: 15 Gy SBRT to primary tumor, nephrectomy 4 weeks later. This table comes from immunoSEQ multiplex PCR, and its TCRdb copy is limited to in-frame clones, with some not included. Of 150,000 or so clones in the sample, about 87% were seen once. This material consisted of blood, taken from a patient whose treatment included radiotherapy and nephrectomy. Receptors originate from a woman in her 70s with renal cell carcinoma.

The V gene is TRBV7-9, the J gene TRBJ2-2, with D tentatively TRBD2 (5 bases). Germline lookup yields CDR1 SEHNR and CDR2 FQNEAQ (reference sequence). Between the trimmed V and J ends, which lost 4 bases and 4 bases, there was a span of 16 bases. The CDR3 is made up of 16 amino acids. In DNA, the CDR3 is TGTGCCAGCAGCTCCCGCCCTGGGAGTGGCACCGGGGAGCTGTTTTTT. It is translated as CASSSRPGSGTGELFF.

Comment on this clone: This sample includes further DNA sequences coding for the same CDR3. The chain links TRBV27 to TRBJ2-5; D may match TRBD1 or TRBD2 (6 bases each). Germline values: CDR1 MNHEY, CDR2 SMNVEV (reference sequence). This CDR3 contains 14 residues. Trimming shortened V by 2 bases and J by 5 bases, and 12 bases separated the two germline ends. CDR3 sequence reads: CASSLGGRVETQYF. CDR3 in DNA: TGTGCCAGCAGTTTAGGGGGGCGCGTCGAGACCCAGTACTTC.

The chain carries TRBV19 and TRBJ2-1; no clear D gene. The ends were cut back, 3 bases at V and 0 bases at J, with 12 bases in the middle. CDR3 length: 16 residues. Germline CDR1 reads LNHDA; CDR2 reads SQIVND (reference sequence). The CDR3 DNA reads as TGTGCCAGTAGTATTGCAGCTACGAGCTCCTACAATGAGCAGTTCTTC. Its protein product is CASSIAATSSYNEQFF.

A word on this clone: The sample carries other DNA sequences with the same CDR3. The chain recombines TRBV2 with TRBJ1-1; the match to TRBD1 covers 8 bases. This CDR3 comprises 13 residues. Germline lookup yields CDR1 SNHLY and CDR2 FYNNEI. V was clipped by 6 bases and J by 6 bases; unmatched bases: 6. The CDR3 DNA reads TGTGCCAGCAGGGACAGGGCTGGGGCTGAAGCTTTCTTT. Its translation: CASRDRAGAEAFF.

This chain connects TRBV2 to TRBJ2-3; TRBD1 or TRBD2 may be the D gene (5 bases each). The CDR3 has 12 amino acids. Looked up from germline, CDR1 is SNHLY and CDR2 is FYNNEI. With 5 bases removed from V and 5 bases from J, the gap between germline ends came to 8 bases. The DNA of the CDR3 is TGTGCCAGCAGTTCTGGGGGAGATACGCAGTATTTT. Its protein product is CASSSGGDTQYF.

The chain couples TRBV6-6 to TRBJ2-1; D perhaps matches TRBD2 (6 bases). This CDR3 has 13 amino acids. The V gene lost 7 bases and the J gene lost 15 bases, with 22 bases spanning the gap. CDR1 MNHNY and CDR2 SVGAGI come from the germline V gene (reference sequence). CDR3 sequence reads: CASIQRTGTGPFF. The CDR3 DNA reads as TGTGCCAGCATCCAAAGAACCGGGACTGGGCCGTTCTTC.

The rearrangement links TRBV19 to TRBJ1-2, with no clear D. This CDR3 has 14 amino acids. V lost 5 bases and J lost 3, with 13 bases in between. Germline V gene data show CDR1 as LNHDA and CDR2 as SQIVND (reference sequence). This CDR3 reads CASSPTLIDYGYTF. CDR3 in DNA: TGTGCCAGTAGTCCAACACTCATCGACTATGGCTACACCTTC.

The rearrangement links TRBV2 to TRBJ1-2, with 9 bases lining up with TRBD1. The germline gives CDR1 SNHLY, CDR2 FYNNEI. Unmatched junction bases numbered 8, after V lost 5 bases and J lost 7 bases. The CDR3 is 14 residues long. The CDR3 sequence is CASSPGTGYAGYTF. CDR3 bases: TGTGCCAGCAGTCCCGGGACAGGGTATGCTGGCTACACCTTC.

This clone appeared a single time. The V call is TRBV7-6, the J call TRBJ2-2; 8 bases line up with TRBD2. The ends lost 0 bases at V and 5 bases at J; junction bases unmatched: 5. CDR1 and CDR2 (germline): SGHVS, FNYEAQ. This CDR3 is 16 amino acids long. CDR3 in amino acids: CASSLAGAGVTGELFF. The CDR3 region has the DNA TGTGCCAGCAGCTTAGCGGGAGCGGGGGTTACCGGGGAGCTGTTTTTT.

The chain recombines TRBV7-2 with TRBJ2-3; D unclear. The length of the CDR3 is 12 residues. V dropped 3 bases and J dropped 5 bases, with 6 bases sitting between them. The germline V gene has CDR1 SGHTA and CDR2 FQGNSA. The CDR3 DNA reads as TGTGCCAGCAGCTTCTCCGGAGATACGCAGTATTTT. Its translation is CASSFSGDTQYF.

This clone has a handful of counts. The rearrangement links TRBV4-2 to TRBJ1-5; 8 nucleotides match TRBD1. CDR1 LGHNA and CDR2 YNFKEQ come from the germline V gene. The CDR3 is 15 residues long. Trimming took 0 bases from V and 6 from J; bases not matched to a gene: 4. CDR3: CASSQEWTGLQPQHF. The CDR3 region has the DNA TGTGCCAGCAGCCAAGAATGGACAGGGCTTCAGCCCCAGCATTTT.

V usage is TRBV5-6 and J usage is TRBJ2-7, with no clear D. Germline V gives CDR1 SGHDT, CDR2 YYEEEE. Trimming left V 6 bases short and J 5 bases short, with 9 bases between. The CDR3 covers 11 residues. The CDR3 DNA reads as TGTGCCAGCAAGCGACGAAACGAGCAGTACTTC. Its translation is CASKRRNEQYF. Full variable domain (rest looked up from reference TRBV5-6 and TRBJ2-7): DAGVTQSPTHLIKTRGQQVTLRCSPKSGHDTVSWYQQALGQGPQFIFQYYEEEERQRGNFPDRFSGHQFPNYSSELNVNALLLGDSALYLCASKRRNEQYFGPGTRLTVT.

The V call is TRBV30, the J call TRBJ2-5; 9 nucleotides match TRBD2. CDR3 length equals 15 residues. CDR1 is GTSNPN, CDR2 SVGIG, per germline (reference sequence). The V and J ends lost 2 bases and 4 bases, in that order; junction bases with no gene match: 8. The chain's CDR3 is CAWSFLAGPRETQYF. The CDR3 region has the DNA TGTGCCTGGAGTTTTCTAGCGGGGCCAAGAGAGACCCAGTACTTC. The full variable domain, in which reference TRBV30 and TRBJ2-5 provide the parts outside the CDR3, is SQTIHQWPATLVQPVGSPLSLECTVEGTSNPNLYWYRQAAGRGLQLLFYSVGIGQISSEVPQNLSASRPQDRQFILSSKKLLLSDSGFYLCAWSFLAGPRETQYFGPGTRLLVL.

V usage is TRBV7-2 and J usage is TRBJ1-1; 8 bases map to TRBD1. Germline assignment: CDR1 SGHTA and CDR2 FQGNSA. V dropped 1 base and J dropped 1; count of bases not matched to a gene: 11. The CDR3 is made up of 18 amino acids. The CDR3 protein is CASSLDVRGRGGNTEAFF. The CDR3 coding sequence is TGTGCCAGCAGCTTAGATGTCAGGGGGCGCGGGGGGAACACTGAAGCTTTCTTT.